The entry below gives a single TCR beta chain sequence along with its context. This clone was counted at least ten times. Its recognized antigen is unknown. Nothing much larger sits one base from this clone, and base qualities are not available. No treatment had been received by any patient before thyroid surgery. Patient clinical samples collected from about 2012 to 2019 were retrospectively analysed using T-cell receptor beta sequencing. This sample was taken from a study of metastatic and nonmetastatic thyroid tumors (dated by TCRdb to the early 2020s). Study-wide context: The researchers compared repertoires between peripheral blood samples and tumor or nodule tissue samples from patients with malignant or benign thyroid disease. What the authors observed across the whole study: In both blood and tumor samples, TCR beta diversity was reported to be significantly higher in malignant tumors than in benign nodules.

CDR1 and CDR2 are read off the germline V gene as SGHDT and YYEEEE. Germline trimming amounts to 0 bases on V and 6 bases on J, with 15 as the count of junction bases outside the gene matches. Measured from the cysteine to the phenylalanine, the CDR3 is 18 residues long. Only the CDR3 region is kept as DNA, spanning 54 bases read in frame from base 1. Libraries were constructed by PCR. The listed sequencing device is Illumina HiSeq 4000. High-throughput sequencing was used to profile the TCR beta-chain CDR3 region of each patient. The original methods were these. CDR3 differences across clinicopathological groups were used to build a classifier for discriminating distant-metastatic papillary thyroid cancer patients. The Shannon index was used to measure repertoire diversity, and the Morisita-Horn index was used to measure how similar tumor and blood repertoires were. The raw public reads went through TCRdb reprocessing: fastp at Q25, MiXCR clone calling, in-frame beta chains kept. These V and J calls rely on TCRdb rather than the paper's analysis. For this sample there are about 92,000 clones; 15% appear just once. The ten most abundant clones make up roughly 4% of the sample.

The rearranged chain carries TRBV5-6 and TRBJ2-3, with 8 middle bases fitting TRBD2. This sequence originates from a female donor with papillary thyroid cancer or a benign thyroid nodule (not recorded which). Some clones in this sample may be carry-over from other donors' samples. The sequencing sample was made of blood. CDR3 reads: CASSLVVGGGPGGDTQYF. The DNA is TGTGCCAGCAGCTTGGTCGTTGGCGGGGGGCCGGGGGGCGATACGCAGTATTTT.